This T cell receptor (beta chain) was obtained from a study of control samples from healthy donors and cancer patients. Only in-frame clones appear in the TCRdb table, and some are missing; sequencing was by immunoSEQ multiplex PCR. The table records around 150,000 clones, about 90% of them present only once. The CDR3 is 12 amino acids. Germline CDR1 and CDR2: SGHRS and YFSETQ. V lost 4 bases and J lost 6; bases outside the gene matches: 0. The sequence was obtained from a man aged 25 to 40 in good health. The sample was blood. The rearrangement joins TRBV5-1 to TRBJ1-2; 10 nucleotides align to TRBD1. This chain's CDR3 is CASSGTGDGYTF. The CDR3 coding sequence is TGCGCCAGCAGCGGGACAGGGGATGGCTACACCTTC.